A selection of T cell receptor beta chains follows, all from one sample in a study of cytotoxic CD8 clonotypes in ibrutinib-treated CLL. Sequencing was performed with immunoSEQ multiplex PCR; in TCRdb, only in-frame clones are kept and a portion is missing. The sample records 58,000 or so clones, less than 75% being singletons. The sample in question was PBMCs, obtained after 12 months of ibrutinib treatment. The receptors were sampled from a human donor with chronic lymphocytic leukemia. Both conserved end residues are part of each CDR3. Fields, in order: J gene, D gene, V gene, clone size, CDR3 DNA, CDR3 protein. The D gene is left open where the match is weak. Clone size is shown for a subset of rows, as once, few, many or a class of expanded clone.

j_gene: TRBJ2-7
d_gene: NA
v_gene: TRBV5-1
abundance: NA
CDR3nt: TGCGCCAGCACCCCGGGCCGGCCCACCCACGAGCAGTACTTC
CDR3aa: CASTPGRPTHEQYF

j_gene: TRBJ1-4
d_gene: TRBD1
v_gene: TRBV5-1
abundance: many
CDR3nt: TGCGCCAGCAGCTTGGATGCACCGGGACAGGTCGAAAAACTGTTTTTT
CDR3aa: CASSLDAPGQVEKLFF

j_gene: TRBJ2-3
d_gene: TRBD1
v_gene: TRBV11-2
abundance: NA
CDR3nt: TGTGCCAGCAGCCTCCGGGACAGGGCTTACACAGATACGCAGTATTTT
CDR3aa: CASSLRDRAYTDTQYF

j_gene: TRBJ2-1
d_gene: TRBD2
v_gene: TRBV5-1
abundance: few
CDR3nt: TGCGCCAGCAGATCTAGCGGGAGTACATTCGATGAGCAGTTCTTC
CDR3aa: CASRSSGSTFDEQFF

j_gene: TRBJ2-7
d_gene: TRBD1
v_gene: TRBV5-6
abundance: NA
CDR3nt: TGTGCCAGCAGCCAAGGGGGCGCACTACCCTACGAGCAGTACTTC
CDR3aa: CASSQGGALPYEQYF

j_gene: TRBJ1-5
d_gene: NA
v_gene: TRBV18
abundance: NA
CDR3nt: TGTGCCAGCTCACGGCAGGGTCTTAATCAGCCCCAGCATTTT
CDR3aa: CASSRQGLNQPQHF

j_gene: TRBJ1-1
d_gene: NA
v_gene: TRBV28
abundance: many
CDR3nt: TGTGCCAGCAGTCGGCGGGTCGAAGCTTTCTTT
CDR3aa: CASSRRVEAFF

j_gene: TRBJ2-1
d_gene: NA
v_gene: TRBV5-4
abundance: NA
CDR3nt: TGTGCCAGCAGCCAGGGTAGCGCTGATGAGCAGTTCTTC
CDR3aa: CASSQGSADEQFF

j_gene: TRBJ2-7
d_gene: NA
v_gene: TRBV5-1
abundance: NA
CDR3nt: TGCGCCAGCAGCCGCAGGGGCGAGGAGCAGTACTTC
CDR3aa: CASSRRGEEQYF

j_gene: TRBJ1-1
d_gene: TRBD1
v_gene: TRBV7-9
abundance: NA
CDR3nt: TGTGCCAGCGGATCCCCGGGACAGGGGGCAGGGGGGACTTTCTTT
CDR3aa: CASGSPGQGAGGTFF

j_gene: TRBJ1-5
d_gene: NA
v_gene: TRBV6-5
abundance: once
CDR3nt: TGTGCCAGCAGCCCGGGACCCCTACCCCAGCATTTT
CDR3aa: CASSPGPLPQHF

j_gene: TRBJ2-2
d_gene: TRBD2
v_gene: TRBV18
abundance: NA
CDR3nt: TGTGCCAGCTCACGGACTAGTCCCGGGGAGCTGTTTTTT
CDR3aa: CASSRTSPGELFF

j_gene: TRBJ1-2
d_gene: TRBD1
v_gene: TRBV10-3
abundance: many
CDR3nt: TGTGCCATCAGGCAAACCGGGACAGGAGGCGGCTACACCTTC
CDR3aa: CAIRQTGTGGGYTF

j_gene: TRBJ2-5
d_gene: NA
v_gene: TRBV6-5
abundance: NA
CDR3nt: TGTGCCAGCAGTTACTGGGACCAAGAGACCCAGTACTTC
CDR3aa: CASSYWDQETQYF

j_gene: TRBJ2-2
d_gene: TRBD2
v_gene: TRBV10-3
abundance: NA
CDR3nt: TGTGCCATCAGCGACAACCCCGGGGGGGCCCCCACCGGGGAGCTGTTTTTT
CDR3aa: CAISDNPGGAPTGELFF

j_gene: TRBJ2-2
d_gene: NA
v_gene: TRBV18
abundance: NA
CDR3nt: TGTGCCAGCACCCAGTCCGGGGAGCTGTTTTTT
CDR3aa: CASTQSGELFF

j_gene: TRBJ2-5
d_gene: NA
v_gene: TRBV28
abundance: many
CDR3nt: TGTGCCAGTTACCGGAACAGGGAGACCCAGTACTTC
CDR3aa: CASYRNRETQYF

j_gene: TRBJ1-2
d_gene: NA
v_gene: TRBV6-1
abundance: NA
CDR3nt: TGTGCCAGCAGTGAGTCCGGGACACGCTATGGCTACACCTTC
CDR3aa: CASSESGTRYGYTF

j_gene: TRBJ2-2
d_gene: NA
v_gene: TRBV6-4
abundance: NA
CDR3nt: TGTGCCAGCAGAGGGCCCGGGGAGCTGTTTTTT
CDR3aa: CASRGPGELFF

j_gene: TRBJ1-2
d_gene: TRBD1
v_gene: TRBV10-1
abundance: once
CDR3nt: TGCGCCAACCAAGTTAAAGGGAACAGGGGAAGGGGAGGGCTGTATGGCTACACCTTC
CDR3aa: CANQVKGNRGRGGLYGYTF

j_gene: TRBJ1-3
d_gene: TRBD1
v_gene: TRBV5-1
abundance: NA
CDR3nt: TGCGCCAGCAGCCCCGGACAGGAGCGGTACACCATATATTTT
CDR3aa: CASSPGQERYTIYF

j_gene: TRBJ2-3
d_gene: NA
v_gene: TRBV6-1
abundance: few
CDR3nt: TGTGCCAGCAGACCCGGGGGCCTCACAGATACGCAGTATTTT
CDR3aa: CASRPGGLTDTQYF

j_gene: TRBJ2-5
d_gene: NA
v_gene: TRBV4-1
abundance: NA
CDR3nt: TGCGCCAGCAGCCGTCTTAGCGGAATGGAGACCCAGTACTTC
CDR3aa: CASSRLSGMETQYF

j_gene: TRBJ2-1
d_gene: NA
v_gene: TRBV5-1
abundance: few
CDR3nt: TGCGCCAGCTTTCGACCAGGGTCGGACAATGAGCAGTTCTTC
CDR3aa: CASFRPGSDNEQFF

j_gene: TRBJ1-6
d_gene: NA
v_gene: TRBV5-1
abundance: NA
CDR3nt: TGCGCCAGCAGCTTGGGGAGGACGGGCCTAAATTCACCCCTCCACTTT
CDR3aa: CASSLGRTGLNSPLHF

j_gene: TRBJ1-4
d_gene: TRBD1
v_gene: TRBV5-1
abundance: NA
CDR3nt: TGCGCCAGCAGCTTTGGGACAGGGTTGGTATCGGAAAAACTGTTTTTT
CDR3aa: CASSFGTGLVSEKLFF

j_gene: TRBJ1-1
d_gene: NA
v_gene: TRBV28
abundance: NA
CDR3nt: TGTGCCAGCAGTCCCCCGGATCTCATGAACACTGAAGCTTTCTTT
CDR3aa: CASSPPDLMNTEAFF

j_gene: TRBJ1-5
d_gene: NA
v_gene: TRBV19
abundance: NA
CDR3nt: TGTGCCAGTAGTGACTTAGGTGGCAATCAGCCCCAGCATTTT
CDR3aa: CASSDLGGNQPQHF

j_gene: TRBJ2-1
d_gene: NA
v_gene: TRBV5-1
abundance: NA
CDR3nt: TGCGCCAGCAGCCTGGGCATGAGGGGTCACAATGAGCAGTTCTTC
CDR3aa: CASSLGMRGHNEQFF

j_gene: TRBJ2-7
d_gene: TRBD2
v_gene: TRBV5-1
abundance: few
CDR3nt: TGCGCCAGCAGCTTGGAATCGGGAGGACTCTACGAGCAGTACTTC
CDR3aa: CASSLESGGLYEQYF

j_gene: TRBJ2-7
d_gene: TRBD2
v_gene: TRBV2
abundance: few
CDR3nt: TGTGCCAGCAGTGAAGGGCTAGCGGGAGCCCAGCAGTACTTC
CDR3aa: CASSEGLAGAQQYF

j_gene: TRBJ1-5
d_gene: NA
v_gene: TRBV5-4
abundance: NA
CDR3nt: TGTGCCAGCAGCGTCAGAAGAACGGGCAATCAGCCCCAGCATTTT
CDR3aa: CASSVRRTGNQPQHF

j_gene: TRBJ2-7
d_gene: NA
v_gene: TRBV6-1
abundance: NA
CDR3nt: TGTGCCAGCAGTCTGCGCGAGCAAGGGATTTTCGAGCAGTACTTC
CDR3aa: CASSLREQGIFEQYF

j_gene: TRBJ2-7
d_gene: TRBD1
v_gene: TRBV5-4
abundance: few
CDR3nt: TGTGCCAGCAGCCCAGGGACAGCTATTGTTGGGCAGTACTTC
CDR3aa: CASSPGTAIVGQYF

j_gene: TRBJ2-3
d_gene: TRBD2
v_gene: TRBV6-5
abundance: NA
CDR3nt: TGTGCCAGCAGGAGGAAGCGGGGGGGAACAGGCACGCAGTATTTT
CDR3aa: CASRRKRGGTGTQYF

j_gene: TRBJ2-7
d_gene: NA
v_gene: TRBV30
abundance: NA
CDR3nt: TGTGCCTGGAGTGAGACCTCCTACGAGCAGTACTTC
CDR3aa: CAWSETSYEQYF

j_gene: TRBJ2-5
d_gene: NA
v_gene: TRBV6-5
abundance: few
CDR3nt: TGTGCCAGCAGTTACTCAACGTACCAAGAGACCCAGTACTTC
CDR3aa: CASSYSTYQETQYF

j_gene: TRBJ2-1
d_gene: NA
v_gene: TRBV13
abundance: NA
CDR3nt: TGTGCCAGCGGGTCGGGGAGCTCCTACAATGAGCAGTTCTTC
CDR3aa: CASGSGSSYNEQFF

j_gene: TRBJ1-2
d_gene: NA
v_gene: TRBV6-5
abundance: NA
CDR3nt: TGTGCCAGCAGTTACGATATGACAGAATTCTATGGCTACACCTTC
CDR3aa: CASSYDMTEFYGYTF

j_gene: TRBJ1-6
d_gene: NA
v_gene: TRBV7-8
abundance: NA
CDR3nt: TGTGCCAGCAGCCTTACGGCAGGGTTTAATTCACCCCTCCACTTT
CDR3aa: CASSLTAGFNSPLHF

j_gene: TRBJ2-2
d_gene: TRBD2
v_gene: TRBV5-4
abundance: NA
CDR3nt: TGTGCCAGCAGCTTGGGGACTAGCGGAAACACCGGGGAGCTGTTTTTT
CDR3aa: CASSLGTSGNTGELFF

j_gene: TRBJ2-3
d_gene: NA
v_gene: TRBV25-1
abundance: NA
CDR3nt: TGTGCCAGCAGTTTAGCCGATACGCAGTATTTT
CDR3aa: CASSLADTQYF

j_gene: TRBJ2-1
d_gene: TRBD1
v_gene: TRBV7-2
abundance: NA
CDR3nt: TGTGCCAGCAGCCTACGACAGGGAAAGAATGAGCAGTTCTTC
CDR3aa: CASSLRQGKNEQFF

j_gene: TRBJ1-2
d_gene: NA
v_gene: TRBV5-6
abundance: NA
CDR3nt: TGTGCCAGCAGCTTGGACCGACCTTTGAGAGGCTACACCTTC
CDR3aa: CASSLDRPLRGYTF

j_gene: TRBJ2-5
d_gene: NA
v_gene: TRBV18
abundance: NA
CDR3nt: TGTGCCAGCTCACCACCCTTGGACACCCAGCTCTTATCGACCCAGTACTTC
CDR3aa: CASSPPLDTQLLSTQYF

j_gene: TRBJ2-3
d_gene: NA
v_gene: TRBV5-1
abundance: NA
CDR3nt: TGCGCCAGCAGCAGGACCAGTGCTAGCACAGATACGCAGTATTTT
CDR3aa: CASSRTSASTDTQYF

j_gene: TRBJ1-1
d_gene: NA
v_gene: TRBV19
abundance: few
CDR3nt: TGTGCCAGTAATACTCTCATGAACACTGAAGCTTTCTTT
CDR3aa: CASNTLMNTEAFF

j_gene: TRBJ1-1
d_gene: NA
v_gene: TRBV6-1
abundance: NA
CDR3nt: TGTGCCAGCAGTGAAACAGGTTGGGGTGTTGGAAACACTGAAGCTTTCTTT
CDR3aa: CASSETGWGVGNTEAFF

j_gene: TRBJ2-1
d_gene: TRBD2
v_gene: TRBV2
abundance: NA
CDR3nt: TGTGCCAGCAGTGAAGCGCGCGGACTAGCGAGGCATGAGCAGTTCTTC
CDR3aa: CASSEARGLARHEQFF

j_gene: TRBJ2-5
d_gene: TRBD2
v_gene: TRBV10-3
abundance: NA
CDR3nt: TGTGCCATCAGACTAGCGCCGGTTGAGACCCAGTACTTC
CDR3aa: CAIRLAPVETQYF

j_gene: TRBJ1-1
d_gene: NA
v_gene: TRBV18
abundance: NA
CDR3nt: TGTGCCAGCTCCCCCGACAAACGGGTGCACACTGAAGCTTTCTTT
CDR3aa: CASSPDKRVHTEAFF

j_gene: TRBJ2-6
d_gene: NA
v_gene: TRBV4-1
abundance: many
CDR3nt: TGCGCCAGCAGCCAAGATTTTGCGAGAGGCTCTGGGGCCAACGTCCTGACTTTC
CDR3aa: CASSQDFARGSGANVLTF

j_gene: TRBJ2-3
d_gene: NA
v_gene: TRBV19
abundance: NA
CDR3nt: TGTGCCAGTAGTGCATCCAATGTGGGGACAGATACGCAGTATTTT
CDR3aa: CASSASNVGTDTQYF

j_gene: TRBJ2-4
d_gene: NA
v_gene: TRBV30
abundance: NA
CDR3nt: TGTGCCTGGAGTTACCAGGGTGGCAAAAACATTCAGTACTTC
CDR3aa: CAWSYQGGKNIQYF